The subject of this entry is one TCR beta chain. Its antigen is currently not known. No base quality values were provided; no much bigger clone lies one nucleotide off. The CDR3 holds 14 amino acids from the cysteine to the phenylalanine. The DNA shown is the 42-base CDR3, in frame from base 1. The germline ends are 15 bases apart after V is trimmed by 6 bases and J by 6 bases. Looking up the germline V gene yields CDR1 MNHEY and CDR2 SVGAGI. This specimen belongs to a study of beta chain features in type 1 diabetes listed by TCRdb under 2018. Turning to the overall study: Mean age, gender distribution, total cell number and subset yield were not different between patients and healthy donors. A total of approximately 100,000,000 sorted cells were examined across all samples, and the number of cells per subset was strongly correlated with RNA yield. In the study, TCRB repertoires of sorted circulating CD4+ T cell subsets from recently diagnosed type 1 diabetes patients were compared with those of matched healthy donors. Regulatory and stem cell-like memory subsets were isolated from only 8 patients and roughly eight healthy donors, whereas naive and central memory subsets came from all 30 or so donors. The full study reports these points: Because small numbers of individuals were included in the HLA sub-analyses, any influence of HLA type on TCRB rearrangement was left unresolved. Type 1 diabetes patients showed a moderate but significant shortening of TCRB CDR3 length in all four CD4+ subsets. At VDJ recombination sites, patients with type 1 diabetes made fewer insertions and deleted more nucleotides, a pattern implying thymic rearrangement abnormalities. The naive, central memory and regulatory TCRB repertoires appeared to resemble one another more closely among patients than among healthy donors. Because cDNA was sequenced instead of genomic DNA, highly expressing activated cells could be over-represented, though the groups showed no difference in activation or CD3 levels. Shorter templates might be favored by PCR, yet because patient and control samples were amplified and corrected together, any such skew would affect both groups equally.

The entire amount of isolated RNA was reverse transcribed using the High Capacity cDNA Reverse Transcription Kit, so the sequenced TCRB transcripts were expressed ones. Deep immunoSEQ sequencing was performed on naive, central memory and regulatory T cell samples, with an average of roughly 4 million total reads per sample. Sorted cells were lysed in RLT buffer, and RNA was extracted using DNase-treated RNeasy Micro or Mini kits according to cell number. Each cell subset was processed separately to prevent cross-contamination, with patient and healthy donor samples processed together. TCRB sequences were amplified from cDNA with the immunoSEQ multiplex PCR, producing 87-bp fragments spanning the CDR3 region. Sequencing of the amplicons was performed on the Illumina HiSeq platform. The original pipeline was this. PCR bias was computationally corrected using synthetic template baselines, reads within Hamming distance 2 were collapsed, and singletons that could not be merged were discarded. Reads were aligned against IMGT to assign V, D and J genes, CDR3 length and insertions or deletions at six rearrangement sites. Within each subset, clonotype counts were normalized to sorted cell number, and only after that were true diversity and Gini coefficients computed with the tcR R package. The overlap coefficient, calculated on TCRB nucleotide sequences, was used to quantify repertoire sharing. As a proxy for the pre-selection repertoire, out-of-frame TCRB sequences from naive cells were analyzed. The immuneACCESS repertoire file appears here via TCRdb, limited to in-frame rearrangements. These files lack a portion of the clones; in checked studies, under half of the deficit traces to unresolved V genes, and the cause of the others is not known. From that table come the V and J calls and clone size; the DNA was used to work out D and trimming. Counted in this sample were approximately 600,000 clones; around an eighth of them appeared once. The ten largest clones capture approximately 0.11% of the sample.

A single peripheral blood draw of approximately 120 mL on average was collected from each donor into heparinised tubes. Using a panel that included CD45RO, CCR7, CD25, CD127, CD95 and CD27, naive, central memory, regulatory and stem cell-like memory CD4+ T cells were sorted on a BD FACSAria II. Purity was above 95% for every sorted population. PBMCs were separated immediately by Lymphoprep density gradient centrifugation and were stained directly, without being cultured. So that batch effects would be minimized, each experiment stained and sorted samples in pairs, pairing one healthy donor with one patient.

The specimen was naive CD4+ T cells from blood. In light of the paper, this sample's cell subset or site label describes: true naive CD4+ T cells. Rearrangement joined TRBV6-5 to TRBJ2-1; the best D guess is TRBD2, with 6 bases matching. This sequence originates from a man aged 25-45 years with type 1 diabetes. The DNA is TGTGCCAGCAGCGGAGGGCGCAACTTCAATGAGCAGTTCTTC. It codes for CASSGGRNFNEQFF.